This TCR beta chain was captured by sequencing in a study of blood T cell repertoires in COVID-19. Overall study: Sources were T cells, B-cell-depleted T cells, or PBMCs; the material itself was cDNA or gDNA.

The ends were cut back, 5 bases at V and 1 base at J, with 7 bases in the middle. Germline V gene lookup returns CDR1 SGHRS and CDR2 YFSETQ. The CDR3 consists of 14 residues. Method: immunoSEQ multiplex PCR; TCRdb's copy keeps in-frame clones and lacks some. The data contain 35,000 to 50,000 clones, more than 70% of them singletons. The rearrangement links TRBV5-1 to TRBJ2-6, with unresolved D. The sequencing input was peripheral blood. This receptor was obtained from a human donor in a cohort sampled during active COVID-19. CDR3 loop: CASRIVSGANVLTF. In DNA, the CDR3 is TGCGCCAGCAGAATCGTTTCTGGGGCCAACGTCCTGACTTTC.